Reported below is one T cell receptor beta chain. J was trimmed by 4 bases and V by 6 bases; bases with no gene match: 8. Germline V lookup: CDR1 LGHDT, CDR2 YNNKEL (reference sequence). The CDR3 consists of 15 residues. Assay: immunoSEQ multiplex PCR; the TCRdb copy retains only in-frame clones and omits some. The sample lists roughly 68,000 clones; approximately 87% were seen once. This entry belongs to a study of blood T cell repertoires in COVID-19. Sequencing was performed on peripheral blood. The TCR originated in a woman of 80 years or more with acute or convalescent COVID-19. The V and J genes are TRBV3-1 (or the pseudogene TRBV3-2) and TRBJ2-1; 8 positions agree with TRBD2. The CDR3 protein is CASSQGSGGYNEQFF. The CDR3 DNA follows: TGTGCCAGCAGTCAGGGGAGCGGGGGTTACAATGAGCAGTTCTTC.